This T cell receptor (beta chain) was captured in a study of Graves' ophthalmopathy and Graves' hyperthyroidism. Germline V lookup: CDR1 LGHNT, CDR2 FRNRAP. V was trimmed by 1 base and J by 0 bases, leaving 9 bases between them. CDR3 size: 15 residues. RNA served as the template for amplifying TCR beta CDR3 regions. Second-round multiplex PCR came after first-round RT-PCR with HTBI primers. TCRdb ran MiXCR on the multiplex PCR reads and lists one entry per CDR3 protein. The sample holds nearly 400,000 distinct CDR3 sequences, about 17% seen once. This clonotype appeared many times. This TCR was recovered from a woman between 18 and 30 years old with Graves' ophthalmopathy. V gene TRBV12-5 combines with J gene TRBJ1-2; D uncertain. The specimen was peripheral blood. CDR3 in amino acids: CASGLGGSANYGYTF. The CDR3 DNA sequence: TGTGCTAGTGGTTTGGGAGGGTCAGCTAACTATGGCTACACCTTC.